This is a list of T cell receptor beta chains from one sample in a study of CD8 T cells in Susac syndrome. Each CDR3 protein is one row after TCRdb ran MiXCR on the immunoSEQ multiplex PCR reads. The data contain around 110,000 distinct CDR3 sequences, 95% to 96% of them seen just once; the ten biggest clones take up roughly 0.14%. What was sequenced was CD4+ T cells from PBMCs. Receptors were obtained from a human donor with Susac syndrome. Both conserved end residues are part of each CDR3. The order of the fields is J gene, clone size, V gene, D gene, CDR3 DNA, CDR3 protein. A D gene is named only where the DNA matches it firmly. Clone size is shown for a subset of rows, as once, few, many or a class of expanded clone.

TRBJ2-7 once TRBV2 - TGTGCCAGCAGGGTCCCTATAAACTACTTC CASRVPINYF
TRBJ2-7 - TRBV20-1 TRBD1 TGCAGTGCTAGCCCAACAGGGGCCGAGCAGTACTTC CSASPTGAEQYF
TRBJ1-2 - TRBV29-1 - TGCAGCGTTGAAGCGGGACGAGACTATGGCTACACCTTC CSVEAGRDYGYTF
TRBJ2-7 - TRBV3-1 TRBD2 TGTGCCAGCAGCCCCGGGACTAGCGGGAGTCCGTACGAGCAGTACTTC CASSPGTSGSPYEQYF
TRBJ2-1 - TRBV9 - TGTGCCAGCAGCGTAGCGGTCCTCCCGACTCACAGTGAGCAGTTCTTC CASSVAVLPTHSEQFF
TRBJ2-7 - TRBV2 TRBD1 TGTGCCAGCAGTACGGACAGGGCCCTCTACGAGCAGTACTTC CASSTDRALYEQYF
TRBJ2-1 - TRBV12-5 - TGTGCTAGTTACAAACGGGACACCTACAATGAGCAGTTCTTC CASYKRDTYNEQFF
TRBJ2-4 - TRBV6-2/TRBV6-3 - TGTGCCAGCACCCCTGCATTAGCCAAAAACATTCAGTACTTC CASTPALAKNIQYF
TRBJ2-1 - TRBV3-1 TRBD2 TGTGCCAGCAGCCAATGGATTAGCGGGGGCCGCGATGAGCAGTTCTTC CASSQWISGGRDEQFF
TRBJ1-2 - TRBV20-1 - TGCAGTGCTAGAGACGGACAGCGGAGCTATGGCTACACCTTC CSARDGQRSYGYTF
TRBJ1-5 - TRBV30 TRBD1 TGTGCCTTCGGACAGGGGAACAGGCAGCCCCAGCATTTT CAFGQGNRQPQHF
TRBJ2-1 - TRBV14 - TGTGCCAGCGGAGATAGCTACAATGAGCAGTTCTTC CASGDSYNEQFF
TRBJ2-6 - TRBV15 - TGTGCCACCAGCAGAGATCGAGGGAATGGCGGGGCCAACGTCCTGACTTTC CATSRDRGNGGANVLTF
TRBJ2-2 - TRBV5-6 - TGTGCCAGCAGCTTGGCAGGACACACCACCGGGGAGCTGTTTTTT CASSLAGHTTGELFF
TRBJ2-3 - TRBV25-1 - TGTGCCAGCAGTGGTGGGGGCCGGGTAACAGATACGCAGTATTTT CASSGGGRVTDTQYF
TRBJ1-2 - TRBV12-3/TRBV12-4 TRBD1 TGTGCCAGCACCTGGACAGGGGCTGTAAGTGGCTATGGCTACACCTTC CASTWTGAVSGYGYTF
TRBJ2-7 - TRBV18 - TGTGCCAGCTCACCTGACAGCACCAAAACCTACGAGCAGTACTTC CASSPDSTKTYEQYF
TRBJ1-5 - TRBV12-3/TRBV12-4 - TGTGCCAGCAGGAAGGGACCGGACTGGGGCAATCAGCCCCAGCATTTT CASRKGPDWGNQPQHF
TRBJ2-1 - TRBV24-1 - TGTGCCACCAGTGATTTGAAAATTCCAAGTGAGCAGTTCTTC CATSDLKIPSEQFF
TRBJ1-1 - TRBV20-1 TRBD1 TGCAGTGCTAGAGAGGACAGGGGGGCGAACACTGAAGCTTTCTTT CSAREDRGANTEAFF
TRBJ2-5 - TRBV18 - TGTGCCAGCTCAGGGCGGTGGCAGACCGAGACCCAGTACTTC CASSGRWQTETQYF
TRBJ1-1 - TRBV29-1 - TGCAGCGTTGAAGGAGGCCACTTGGACACTGAAGCTTTCTTT CSVEGGHLDTEAFF
TRBJ1-1 - TRBV29-1 - TGCAGCGTTGTAAGACAGGATAACACTGAAGCTTTCTTT CSVVRQDNTEAFF
TRBJ1-5 - TRBV28 TRBD1 TGTGCCAGCAGTCGGGACAGGGGGCTCGGTCAGCCCCAGCATTTT CASSRDRGLGQPQHF
TRBJ1-2 - TRBV4-2 - TGTGCCAGCAGCGCAATTAGAGAGAGTGGCTACACCTTC CASSAIRESGYTF
TRBJ1-1 - TRBV29-1 - TGCAGCGCCAAAGGACGGTCGAACACTGAAGCTTTCTTT CSAKGRSNTEAFF
TRBJ2-7 - TRBV12-3/TRBV12-4 - TGTGCCAGCACTTATTCCGGGACCGTCTACGAGCAGTACTTC CASTYSGTVYEQYF
TRBJ2-1 - TRBV7-8 TRBD1 TGTGCCACACACAGGGGGGAGCAGTTCTTC CATHRGEQFF
TRBJ2-5 - TRBV7-3 TRBD2 TGTGCCAGCAGCCTAGCGGGGGGGTTCCAAGAGACCCAGTACTTC CASSLAGGFQETQYF
TRBJ2-5 - TRBV6-1 TRBD1 TGTGCCAGCAGCCGGGACAGGGGTCGCGGGGAGACCCAGTACTTC CASSRDRGRGETQYF
TRBJ2-7 - TRBV12-3/TRBV12-4 TRBD2 TGTGCCAGCAGTCCACGGACTAGTTTGTACGAGCAGTACTTC CASSPRTSLYEQYF
TRBJ1-2 - TRBV12-3/TRBV12-4 - TGTGCCAGCAGTCTCGACAGGCCTCCGTACTATGGCTACACCTTC CASSLDRPPYYGYTF
TRBJ2-3 - TRBV29-1 TRBD1 TGCAGCGTTGAAGTGGGACAGTCCCTCGGGGATACGCAGTATTTT CSVEVGQSLGDTQYF
TRBJ1-5 - TRBV28 - TGTGCCAGCAGGTCGGTTAATCAGCCCCAGCATTTT CASRSVNQPQHF
TRBJ2-7 - TRBV30 TRBD1 TGTGCCTGGACAAGAGGGGGCGCCCCCTCGTACGAGCAGTACTTC CAWTRGGAPSYEQYF
TRBJ2-2 - TRBV24-1 - TGTGCCACCAGTGATTCGGCTATCGGGTTTTCCGGGGAGCTGTTTTTT CATSDSAIGFSGELFF
TRBJ2-7 - TRBV15 TRBD1 TGTGCCACCGGGACAGGGGCGACCTACGAGCAGTACTTC CATGTGATYEQYF
TRBJ2-7 - TRBV5-1 - TGCGCCAGCAGCTCGGACGGAACCTACGAGCAGTACTTC CASSSDGTYEQYF
TRBJ2-5 - TRBV12-3/TRBV12-4 - TGTGCCAGCAGTTTAGGAGGGGGGAAGACCCAGTACTTC CASSLGGGKTQYF
TRBJ2-5 - TRBV7-2 - TGTGCCAGCAGCCAGATTGTGGAAGAGACCCAGTACTTC CASSQIVEETQYF
TRBJ1-1 - TRBV12-3/TRBV12-4 - TGTGCCAGCAGCCCCCTTCAGGGGACTGAAGCTTTCTTT CASSPLQGTEAFF
TRBJ2-7 - TRBV19 TRBD1 TGTGCCAGTTTAGGACAGGGGATTGGCGAGCAGTACTTC CASLGQGIGEQYF
TRBJ2-7 - TRBV6-6 - TGTGCCAGCGCCGGGACCGTAAGCTCCTACGAGCAGTACTTC CASAGTVSSYEQYF
TRBJ2-3 - TRBV29-1 - TGCAGCGTTGAGGGGCAGGGAGATACGCAGTATTTT CSVEGQGDTQYF
TRBJ2-5 - TRBV11-1 TRBD1 TGTGCCAGCACCCACCCACGAGGGACAGACTGGGAGACCCAGTACTTC CASTHPRGTDWETQYF
TRBJ1-2 - TRBV6-1 - TGTGCCAGCAGTGCGGGCAGGGCCTATGGCTACACCTTC CASSAGRAYGYTF
TRBJ1-1 - TRBV3-1 - TGTGCCAGCAGCCAAATGATGGACACTGAAGCTTTCTTT CASSQMMDTEAFF
TRBJ2-2 - TRBV7-7 - TGTGCTAGCAGCTTTTCCCCTCCCGGAAACACCGGGGAGCTGTTTTTT CASSFSPPGNTGELFF
TRBJ1-1 once TRBV5-4 TRBD1 TGTGCCAGCAGCAACTCAGCCGGGACAGGGAACACTGAAGCTTTCTTT CASSNSAGTGNTEAFF
TRBJ2-7 - TRBV18 - TGTGCCAGCTCACAACAACGGGGACACGAATACGAGCAGTACTTC CASSQQRGHEYEQYF
TRBJ2-5 - TRBV7-9 - TGTGCCAGCAGCCAGGGACTCCCTGGGACAGAGACCCAGTACTTC CASSQGLPGTETQYF
TRBJ1-2 - TRBV20-1 TRBD1 TGCAGTGCTCGAGGGACAGGGGCTAACTATGGCTACACCTTC CSARGTGANYGYTF